These T cell receptor beta chains were read from a single sample in a study of early T cells in non-severe SARS-CoV-2 infection. TCRdb ran MiXCR on the 5' RACE reads and lists one entry per CDR3 protein. In the table there are about 64,000 distinct CDR3 sequences, roughly a sixth of which are singletons. The input for sequencing was whole blood, taken at baseline. All receptors come from an adult who was a healthcare worker with PCR-confirmed SARS-CoV-2 infection or an uninfected control (not recorded which). Both conserved end residues are part of each CDR3. The D gene is left open where the match is weak. Only some rows state a clone size, as once, few, many or a class for expanded clones.

J gene	D gene	clone size	V gene	CDR3 DNA	CDR3 protein
TRBJ2-7	TRBD1	-	TRBV28	TGTGCCAGCAGCCTTGACAGGGGGCCCTACGAGCAGTACTTC	CASSLDRGPYEQYF
TRBJ2-2	TRBD1	many	TRBV7-9	TGTGCCAGCAGATCCACAGGGGTCGGTACGAACACCGGGGAGCTGTTTTTT	CASRSTGVGTNTGELFF
TRBJ2-1	TRBD2	few	TRBV20-1	TGCAGTGCCCCGACTAGCGCGAACTACAATGAGCAGTTCTTC	CSAPTSANYNEQFF
TRBJ1-2	-	-	TRBV20-1	TGCAGTGCTAGGGATTCTCTTTCTAACTATGGCTACACCTTC	CSARDSLSNYGYTF
TRBJ2-2	-	-	TRBV2	TGTGCCAGCAGTGGCCCCGGGGAGCTGTTTTTT	CASSGPGELFF
TRBJ1-3	-	-	TRBV28	TGTGCCAGCAGTTTTCGGGGGCCGAACACCATATATTTT	CASSFRGPNTIYF
TRBJ2-2	-	-	TRBV15	TGTGCCACCAGCAGAGATAAGCCAGGACCCACCGGGGAGCTGTTTTTT	CATSRDKPGPTGELFF
TRBJ2-3	TRBD2	few	TRBV7-9	TGTGCCAGCAGCGCCCGACTAGCGGGGGTCACAGATACGCAGTATTTT	CASSARLAGVTDTQYF
TRBJ2-3	-	few	TRBV2	TGTGCCAGCAAGCCCATCACAGATACGCAGTATTTT	CASKPITDTQYF
TRBJ2-4	-	few	TRBV25-1	TGTGCCAGCAGTGGAATTGGGAGTAACATTCAGTACTTC	CASSGIGSNIQYF
TRBJ2-1	-	many	TRBV7-9	TGTGCCAGCAAGCCTTGGGGGAATGAGCAGTTCTTC	CASKPWGNEQFF
TRBJ1-4	-	-	TRBV6-5	TGTGCCAGCAGGGCCCTAACTAATGAAAAACTGTTTTTT	CASRALTNEKLFF
TRBJ1-1	-	few	TRBV19	TGTGCCAGTAGTATTAGGCGGAACACTGAAGCTTTCTTT	CASSIRRNTEAFF
TRBJ2-3	-	-	TRBV18	TGTGCCAGCTCACCCGCGGGGCACACAGATACGCAGTATTTT	CASSPAGHTDTQYF
TRBJ2-3	TRBD2	medium-sized	TRBV6-6	TGTGCCAGCAGTTACGATGGGGCTAGCGGGGCCAGCACAGATACGCAGTATTTT	CASSYDGASGASTDTQYF
TRBJ2-7	-	few	TRBV3-1	TGTGCCAGCAGCGGAAATTACGAGCAGTACTTC	CASSGNYEQYF
TRBJ2-3	TRBD2	-	TRBV4-2	TGTGCCAGCAGCGACTATAGCGGGGGCCGGGGAGATACGCAGTATTTT	CASSDYSGGRGDTQYF
TRBJ2-3	TRBD2	once	TRBV10-3	TGTGCCGCCGGGACTAGCGGGAGCGGGGATACGCAGTATTTT	CAAGTSGSGDTQYF
TRBJ2-2	-	-	TRBV5-6	TGTGCCAGCAGCTTGTCGTTCCCCGGGGAGCTGTTTTTT	CASSLSFPGELFF
TRBJ1-1	-	few	TRBV18	TGTGCCAGCTCAATTAGACAGGCGCTCGATGAAGCTTTCTTT	CASSIRQALDEAFF
TRBJ1-1	-	many	TRBV7-9	TGTGCCAGCAGCATCCAGGGCTTTGGCACTGAAGCTTTCTTT	CASSIQGFGTEAFF
TRBJ1-1	-	-	TRBV19	TGTGCCAGTAGTATTAAGGTGGTCACTGAAGCTTTCTTT	CASSIKVVTEAFF
TRBJ2-7	-	few	TRBV2	TGTGCCAGCACGCAGTCTGACTCCTACGAGCAGTACTTC	CASTQSDSYEQYF
TRBJ2-6	-	many	TRBV14	TGTGCCAGCAGCCAAGGCAGGTCGCCCGGGGCCAACGTCCTGACTTTC	CASSQGRSPGANVLTF
TRBJ1-5	-	many	TRBV6-1	TGTGCCAGCAGTATTGGGGGGCCTAATCAGCCCCAGCATTTT	CASSIGGPNQPQHF
TRBJ1-1	-	few	TRBV2	TGTGCCAGCAGGAACAGTCGGGACACTGAAGCTTTCTTT	CASRNSRDTEAFF
TRBJ1-2	-	-	TRBV6-5	TGTGCCAGCAGTTATATCGGGGCCTCTAACTATGGCTACACCTTC	CASSYIGASNYGYTF
TRBJ2-7	-	many	TRBV20-1	TGCAGTGCCCCTGCGGAGGGGGGACGGGATAACTACGAGCAGTACTTC	CSAPAEGGRDNYEQYF
TRBJ2-1	-	few	TRBV14	TGTGCCAGCAGCCAAGGGGGTAGTTTGAACAATGAGCAGTTCTTC	CASSQGGSLNNEQFF
TRBJ2-1	-	-	TRBV20-1	TGCAGTGCTCACTCCTACAATGAGCAGTTCTTC	CSAHSYNEQFF
TRBJ2-5	TRBD2	-	TRBV7-2	TGTGCCAGCAGCTTCACCCGACTAGCGGGAGTGGAGACCCAGTACTTC	CASSFTRLAGVETQYF
TRBJ1-1	-	-	TRBV21-1	TGTGCCAGCCCGCTAGGAGACACAATGAGAGCTTTCTTT	CASPLGDTMRAFF
TRBJ1-2	-	-	TRBV3-1	TGTGCCAGCAGCCAAGCCTACTTTGGCTACACCTTC	CASSQAYFGYTF
TRBJ2-5	-	few	TRBV7-9	TGTGCCAGCACCACTACCGCCGCGGGGCTAGAGACCCAGTACTTC	CASTTTAAGLETQYF
TRBJ1-1	-	-	TRBV6-1	TGTGCCAGCAGCACCAACTCGGGGCGACGAGGCACTGAAGCTTTCTTT	CASSTNSGRRGTEAFF
TRBJ2-1	TRBD2	many	TRBV7-2	TGTGCCAGCAGCTTCGGGACTAGCAAGAATGAGCAGTTCTTC	CASSFGTSKNEQFF
TRBJ2-1	-	-	TRBV5-1	TGCGCCAGCAGCTTGATCACGGCGGGGCGGGATCGTGACAATGAGCAGTTCTTC	CASSLITAGRDRDNEQFF
TRBJ1-2	-	few	TRBV9	TGTGCCAGCAGCGTAGGCCCAACCGACTATGGCTACACCTTC	CASSVGPTDYGYTF
TRBJ2-3	-	-	TRBV9	TGTGCCAGCAGCGCAAGTCCGGGGACAGATACGCAGTATTTT	CASSASPGTDTQYF
TRBJ2-3	-	few	TRBV10-1	TGCGCCAGCAGTTTAAGAGATCCCACAGATACGCAGTATTTT	CASSLRDPTDTQYF
TRBJ1-3	TRBD1	large	TRBV9	TGTGCCAGCAGCCTCCGACAGGGATCTGGAAACACCATATATTTT	CASSLRQGSGNTIYF
TRBJ1-2	-	many	TRBV7-9	TGTGCCAGCAGCTTGACGCAAGGCTATGGCTACACCTTC	CASSLTQGYGYTF
TRBJ2-2	-	once	TRBV7-6	TGTGCCAGCAGAAAAGCAGGGGAAGCCGGGGAGCTGTTTTTT	CASRKAGEAGELFF
TRBJ1-2	-	many	TRBV3-1	TGTGCCAGCAGCCAAGCCGGATATGGCTACACCTTC	CASSQAGYGYTF
TRBJ1-2	-	few	TRBV12-3/TRBV12-4	TGTGCCAGCAGTAAAGGGGTAGTCTATGGCTACACCTTC	CASSKGVVYGYTF
TRBJ2-1	TRBD1	-	TRBV5-1	TGCGCCAGCAGCCGGGACAGGGGGCGCGGGGAGCAGTTCTTC	CASSRDRGRGEQFF
TRBJ1-2	TRBD1	-	TRBV6-2/TRBV6-3	TGTGCCAGCAGTACCCGGACAGGCGGAGGACATGGCTACACCTTC	CASSTRTGGGHGYTF
TRBJ1-5	-	-	TRBV18	TGTGCCAGCTCACCTGGAGGACTCCTGGCGCCCCAGCATTTT	CASSPGGLLAPQHF
TRBJ2-5	-	many	TRBV13	TGTGCCAGCAGCTCGGGGACTGGGCAGACCCAGTACTTC	CASSSGTGQTQYF
TRBJ2-1	-	-	TRBV27	TGTGCCAGCAGTCCGGGAGCCGTAGTTGAGCAGTTCTTC	CASSPGAVVEQFF
TRBJ2-3	-	-	TRBV5-4	TGTGCCAGCAGCTTTTTGGACAGAGCTTCAGATACGCAGTATTTT	CASSFLDRASDTQYF
TRBJ2-2	-	-	TRBV7-6	TGTGCCAGCAGTCTCCTCACAGGGAACACCGGGGAGCTGTTTTTT	CASSLLTGNTGELFF
TRBJ2-7	TRBD1	few	TRBV2	TGTGCCAGCCAAAGGACAGGGAGCTACGAGCAGTACTTC	CASQRTGSYEQYF
TRBJ2-5	TRBD1	many	TRBV10-1	TGCGCCAGCAGTGAGAGGACAGGGGTCAAGGAGACCCAGTACTTC	CASSERTGVKETQYF
TRBJ2-2	-	-	TRBV19	TGTGCCAGTAGTATAGACCTTGCCACCGGGGAGCTGTTTTTT	CASSIDLATGELFF
TRBJ2-2	TRBD1	-	TRBV19	TGTGCCAGTAGTGGCCGGGACAGGGTCACCGGGGAGCTGTTTTTT	CASSGRDRVTGELFF
TRBJ2-3	TRBD1	few	TRBV6-1	TGTGCCAGCAGTGAGAGGGACAGGGGGCGCGCAGATACGCAGTATTTT	CASSERDRGRADTQYF
TRBJ2-7	-	-	TRBV6-5	TGTGCCAGCAGTTACTCCGGCTCCCGGTACGAGCAGTACTTC	CASSYSGSRYEQYF
TRBJ2-7	-	many	TRBV2	TGTGCCAGCAGTTTTACAACCTACGAGCAGTACTTC	CASSFTTYEQYF